This TCR beta chain is from a study of T cell repertoires in cytomegalovirus infection. Looking at the study overall: HLA-B-restricted CMV epitopes that are well studied, plus recently identified HLA-C-restricted ones, were used by the study.

To note about this clonotype: What it binds is unknown.

The V gene lost 0 bases and the J gene lost 0 bases, with 8 bases spanning the gap. The CDR3 has 16 residues. The germline V gene has CDR1 MNHNY and CDR2 SVGAGI (reference sequence). TCRdb ran MiXCR on the reads and lists one entry per CDR3 protein. Altogether about 900,000 distinct CDR3 sequences are present, approximately 31% being singletons, with the ten largest covering over 10%. The material sequenced was cultured CD8+ T cells from PBMCs, taken from culture after CMV antigen stimulation. The chain couples TRBV6-6 to TRBJ2-2; no clear D. The receptor comes from a human donor in good health (CMV status not recorded). Some clones in this sample may be carry-over from other donors' samples. CDR3 sequence reads: CASSYSISPNTGELFF. The CDR3 DNA sequence: TGTGCCAGCAGTTACTCGATATCGCCGAACACCGGGGAGCTGTTTTTT.